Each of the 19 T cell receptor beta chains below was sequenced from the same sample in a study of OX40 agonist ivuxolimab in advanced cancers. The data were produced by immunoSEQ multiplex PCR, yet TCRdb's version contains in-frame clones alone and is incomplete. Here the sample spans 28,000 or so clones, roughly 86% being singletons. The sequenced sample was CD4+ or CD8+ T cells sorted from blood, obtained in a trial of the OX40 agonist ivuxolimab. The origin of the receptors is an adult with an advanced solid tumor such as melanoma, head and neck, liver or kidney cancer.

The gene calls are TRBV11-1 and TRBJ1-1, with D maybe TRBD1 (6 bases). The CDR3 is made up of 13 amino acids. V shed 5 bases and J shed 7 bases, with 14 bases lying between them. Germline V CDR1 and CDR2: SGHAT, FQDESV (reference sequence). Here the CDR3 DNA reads TGTGCCAGCAGCGATACAGGGTTCGGTGAAGCTTTCTTT. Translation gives CASSDTGFGEAFF.

The CDR3 nucleotides are TGTGCCAGCAGGATCCGGGACAGGGGGCAGCGAGAGCAGTACTTC. This encodes CASRIRDRGQREQYF. The genes are TRBV6-1 and TRBJ2-7; 12 bases line up with TRBD1. The CDR3 has 15 residues. V lost 6 bases, J lost 7 bases, and 10 bases stayed unmatched. The germline gives CDR1 MNHNS, CDR2 SASEGT.

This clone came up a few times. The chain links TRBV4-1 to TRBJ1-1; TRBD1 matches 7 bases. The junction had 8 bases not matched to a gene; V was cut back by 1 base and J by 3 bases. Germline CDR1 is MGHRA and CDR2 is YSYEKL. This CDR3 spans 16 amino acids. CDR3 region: CASSQGEGALDTEAFF. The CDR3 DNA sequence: TGCGCCAGCAGCCAAGGAGAGGGGGCTTTGGACACTGAAGCTTTCTTT.

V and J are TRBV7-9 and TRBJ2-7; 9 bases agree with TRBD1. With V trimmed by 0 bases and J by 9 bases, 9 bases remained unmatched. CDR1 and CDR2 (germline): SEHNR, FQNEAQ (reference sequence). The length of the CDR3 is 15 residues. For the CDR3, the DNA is TGTGCCAGCAGCTTAGCCCAAGACAGGGGGTTGGTGCAGTACTTC. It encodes CASSLAQDRGLVQYF.

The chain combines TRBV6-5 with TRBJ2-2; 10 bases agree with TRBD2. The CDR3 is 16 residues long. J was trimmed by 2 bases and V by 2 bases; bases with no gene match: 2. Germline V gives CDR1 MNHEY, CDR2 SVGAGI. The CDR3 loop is CASSYGTSVNTGELFF. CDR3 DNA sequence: TGTGCCAGCAGTTACGGGACTAGCGTTAACACCGGGGAGCTGTTTTTT.

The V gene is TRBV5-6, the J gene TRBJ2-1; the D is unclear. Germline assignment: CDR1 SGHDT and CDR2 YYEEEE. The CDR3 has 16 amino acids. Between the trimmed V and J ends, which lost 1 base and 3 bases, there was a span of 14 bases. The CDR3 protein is CASSLFTNPIYNEQFF. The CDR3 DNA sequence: TGTGCCAGCAGCTTGTTTACTAATCCAATCTACAATGAGCAGTTCTTC.

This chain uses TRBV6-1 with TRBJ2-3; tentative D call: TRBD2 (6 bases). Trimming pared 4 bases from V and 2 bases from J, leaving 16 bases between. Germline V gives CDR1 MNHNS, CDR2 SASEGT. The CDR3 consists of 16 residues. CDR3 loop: CASSAPPGGYTDTQYF. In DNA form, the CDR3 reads TGTGCCAGCAGTGCCCCACCCGGGGGATACACAGATACGCAGTATTTT.

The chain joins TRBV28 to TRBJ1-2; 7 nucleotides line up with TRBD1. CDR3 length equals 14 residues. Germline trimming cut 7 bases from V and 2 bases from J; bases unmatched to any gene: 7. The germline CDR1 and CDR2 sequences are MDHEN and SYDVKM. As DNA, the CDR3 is TGTGCCAGCACTACGACAGGGTCCAACTATGGCTACACCTTC. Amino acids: CASTTTGSNYGYTF.

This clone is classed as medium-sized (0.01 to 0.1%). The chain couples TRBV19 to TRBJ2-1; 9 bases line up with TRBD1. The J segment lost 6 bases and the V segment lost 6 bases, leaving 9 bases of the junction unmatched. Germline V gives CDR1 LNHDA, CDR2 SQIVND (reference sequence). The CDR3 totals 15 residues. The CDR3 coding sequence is TGTGCCAGTAGCAACAGGGGGCCATACCCCAATGAGCAGTTCTTC. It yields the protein CASSNRGPYPNEQFF.

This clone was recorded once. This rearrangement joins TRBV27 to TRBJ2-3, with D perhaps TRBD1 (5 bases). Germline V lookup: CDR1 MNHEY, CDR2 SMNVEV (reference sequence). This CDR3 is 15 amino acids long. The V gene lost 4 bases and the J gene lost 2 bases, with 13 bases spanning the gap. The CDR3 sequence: CASSWTQGATDTQYF. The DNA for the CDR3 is TGTGCCAGCAGTTGGACCCAAGGGGCCACAGATACGCAGTATTTT.

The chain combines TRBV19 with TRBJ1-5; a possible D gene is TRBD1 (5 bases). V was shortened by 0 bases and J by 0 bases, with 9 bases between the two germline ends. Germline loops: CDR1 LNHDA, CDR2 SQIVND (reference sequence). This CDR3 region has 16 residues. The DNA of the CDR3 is TGTGCCAGTAGTATAGACCCAGGGAATAGCAATCAGCCCCAGCATTTT. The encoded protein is CASSIDPGNSNQPQHF.

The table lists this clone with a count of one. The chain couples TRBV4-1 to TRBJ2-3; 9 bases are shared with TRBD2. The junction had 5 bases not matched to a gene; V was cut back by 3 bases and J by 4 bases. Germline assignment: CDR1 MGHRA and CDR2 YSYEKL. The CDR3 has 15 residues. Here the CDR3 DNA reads TGCGCCAGCAGCCAGTCCGGGACTAGCTCAGATACGCAGTATTTT. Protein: CASSQSGTSSDTQYF.

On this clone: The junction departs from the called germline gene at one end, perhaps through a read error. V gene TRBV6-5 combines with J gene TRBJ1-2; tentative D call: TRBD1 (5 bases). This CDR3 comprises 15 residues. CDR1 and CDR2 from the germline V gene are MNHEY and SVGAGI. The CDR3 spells CASRVGKGPNYGYTF. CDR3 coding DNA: TGCGCCAGCAGGGTTGGAAAGGGCCCTAACTATGGCTACACCTTC.

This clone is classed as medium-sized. Here the CDR3 reads CASSAQGWATEAFF. DNA for the CDR3: TGTGCCAGTAGTGCACAGGGGTGGGCCACTGAAGCTTTCTTT. The chain is built from TRBV19 and TRBJ1-1; 7 bases are shared with TRBD1. Germline CDR1 and CDR2: LNHDA and SQIVND (reference sequence). V was clipped by 5 bases and J by 4 bases; unmatched bases: 7. CDR3 size: 14 residues. The entire variable domain, with the rest obtained from reference TRBV19 and TRBJ1-1, is as follows: DGGITQSPKYLFRKEGQNVTLSCEQNLNHDAMYWYRQDPGQGLRLIYYSQIVNDFQKGDIAEGYSVSREKKESFPLTVTSAQKNPTAFYLCASSAQGWATEAFFGQGTRLTVV.

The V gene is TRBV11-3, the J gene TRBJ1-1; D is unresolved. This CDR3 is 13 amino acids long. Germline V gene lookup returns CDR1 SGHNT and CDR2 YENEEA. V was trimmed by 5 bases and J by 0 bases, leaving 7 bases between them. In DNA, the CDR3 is TGTGCCAGCAGCCTCCTTATGAACACTGAAGCTTTCTTT. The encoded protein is CASSLLMNTEAFF.

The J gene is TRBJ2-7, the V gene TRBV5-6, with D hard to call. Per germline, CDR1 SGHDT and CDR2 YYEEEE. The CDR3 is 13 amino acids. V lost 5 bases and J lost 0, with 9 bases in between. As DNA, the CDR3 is TGTGCCAGCAGTACCGGCCGCTCCTACGAGCAGTACTTC. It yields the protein CASSTGRSYEQYF.

Here the CDR3 reads CASSRGPSSYNEQFF. DNA for the CDR3: TGTGCCAGCAGCCGGGGACCGAGCTCCTACAATGAGCAGTTCTTC. The chain recombines TRBV9 with TRBJ2-1; the D call may be TRBD1 or TRBD2 (5 bases each). Germline V lookup: CDR1 SGDLS, CDR2 YYNGEE. V lost 4 bases and J lost 0, with 11 bases in between. The CDR3 has 15 amino acids. Variable domain in full (rest from reference TRBV9 and TRBJ2-1): DSGVTQTPKHLITATGQRVTLRCSPRSGDLSVYWYQQSLDQGLQFLIQYYNGEERAKGNILERFSAQQFPDLHSELNLSSLELGDSALYFCASSRGPSSYNEQFFGPGTRLTVL.

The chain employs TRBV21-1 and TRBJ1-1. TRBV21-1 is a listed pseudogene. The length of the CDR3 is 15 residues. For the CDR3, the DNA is TGTGCCAGCAGCAAAGGATCAAGGGGACGGCCTGAAGCTTTCTTT. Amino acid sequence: CASSKGSRGRPEAFF.

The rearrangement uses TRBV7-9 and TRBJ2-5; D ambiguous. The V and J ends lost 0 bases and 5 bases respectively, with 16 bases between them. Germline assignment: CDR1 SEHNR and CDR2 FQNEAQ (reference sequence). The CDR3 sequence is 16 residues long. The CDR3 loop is CASSLAVSGFGETQYF. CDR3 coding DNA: TGTGCCAGCAGCTTAGCCGTTTCGGGCTTCGGGGAGACCCAGTACTTC.